These 4 T cell receptor beta chains originate from one sample sequenced in a study of shared clonotypes between healthy human individuals. This table comes from immunoSEQ multiplex PCR, and its TCRdb copy is limited to in-frame clones, with some not included. The sample consists of about 980,000 clones, more than 75% of them appearing once. The sample taken for sequencing was memory CD4+ T cells sorted from blood. The subset is: CD45RA-negative fraction. The receptors here all came from a man aged 18-30 years in good health.

The chain links TRBV2 to TRBJ1-6; no clear D. V shed 4 bases and J shed 8 bases, with 9 bases lying between them. Germline CDR1 and CDR2: SNHLY and FYNNEI. This CDR3 contains 13 residues. CDR3 sequence (DNA): TGTGCCAGCAGTGGCGGCGTGGATTCACCCCTCCACTTT. The encoded protein is CASSGGVDSPLHF. Together with reference TRBV2 and TRBJ1-6, the CDR3 gives the full variable domain: EPEVTQTPSHQVTQMGQEVILRCVPISNHLYFYWYRQILGQKVEFLVSFYNNEISEKSEIFDDQFSVERPDGSNFTLKIRSTKLEDSAMYFCASSGGVDSPLHFGNGTRLTVT.

V is TRBV6-1 and J is TRBJ2-3; D tentatively fits TRBD1 or TRBD2 (5 bases each). Germline CDR1 MNHNS, CDR2 SASEGT. The CDR3 has 16 amino acids. Trimming stripped 0 bases from V and 0 bases from J, with 10 bases between. The CDR3 here is CASSEAGTVSTDTQYF. CDR3 nucleotide sequence: TGTGCCAGCAGTGAAGCGGGGACGGTGAGCACAGATACGCAGTATTTT.

This clone was detected once. The chain uses TRBV7-8 and TRBJ1-3, with D hard to call. Germline V gene lookup returns CDR1 SGHVS and CDR2 FQNEAQ. The CDR3 has 14 residues. The V gene lost 3 bases and the J gene lost 0 bases, with 6 bases spanning the gap. For the CDR3, the DNA is TGTGCCAGCAGCTTTTCTCTCTCTGGAAACACCATATATTTT. Encoded protein: CASSFSLSGNTIYF.

This chain uses TRBV2 with TRBJ2-1; 8 bases align to TRBD2. CDR3 length: 15 residues. The germline gives CDR1 SNHLY, CDR2 FYNNEI. The junction had 7 bases not matched to a gene; V was cut back by 1 base and J by 8 bases. CDR3 coding DNA: TGTGCCAGCAGTGAAGAAGGGACTAGTAACCATGAGCAGTTCTTC. It is translated as CASSEEGTSNHEQFF.